The present T cell receptor beta chain was sequenced within a study of blood T cell repertoires in COVID-19. The V end was cut by 1 base, the J end by 8 bases, with 5 bases between. Germline V CDR1 and CDR2: LGHNA, YNFKEQ. The CDR3 covers 11 residues. This table comes from immunoSEQ multiplex PCR, and its TCRdb copy is limited to in-frame clones, with some not included. The sample includes some 220,000 clones, approximately 92% of them seen just once. Sequenced material: PBMCs or T cells enriched from blood (not recorded which). This receptor was taken from a woman under 30 in a cohort exposed to, infected with or recovered from COVID-19 (not recorded which). V is TRBV4-2 and J is TRBJ1-1; D unclear. As DNA, the CDR3 is TGTGCCAGCAGCCAAGTGCGGGAAGCTTTCTTT. Its protein is CASSQVREAFF.